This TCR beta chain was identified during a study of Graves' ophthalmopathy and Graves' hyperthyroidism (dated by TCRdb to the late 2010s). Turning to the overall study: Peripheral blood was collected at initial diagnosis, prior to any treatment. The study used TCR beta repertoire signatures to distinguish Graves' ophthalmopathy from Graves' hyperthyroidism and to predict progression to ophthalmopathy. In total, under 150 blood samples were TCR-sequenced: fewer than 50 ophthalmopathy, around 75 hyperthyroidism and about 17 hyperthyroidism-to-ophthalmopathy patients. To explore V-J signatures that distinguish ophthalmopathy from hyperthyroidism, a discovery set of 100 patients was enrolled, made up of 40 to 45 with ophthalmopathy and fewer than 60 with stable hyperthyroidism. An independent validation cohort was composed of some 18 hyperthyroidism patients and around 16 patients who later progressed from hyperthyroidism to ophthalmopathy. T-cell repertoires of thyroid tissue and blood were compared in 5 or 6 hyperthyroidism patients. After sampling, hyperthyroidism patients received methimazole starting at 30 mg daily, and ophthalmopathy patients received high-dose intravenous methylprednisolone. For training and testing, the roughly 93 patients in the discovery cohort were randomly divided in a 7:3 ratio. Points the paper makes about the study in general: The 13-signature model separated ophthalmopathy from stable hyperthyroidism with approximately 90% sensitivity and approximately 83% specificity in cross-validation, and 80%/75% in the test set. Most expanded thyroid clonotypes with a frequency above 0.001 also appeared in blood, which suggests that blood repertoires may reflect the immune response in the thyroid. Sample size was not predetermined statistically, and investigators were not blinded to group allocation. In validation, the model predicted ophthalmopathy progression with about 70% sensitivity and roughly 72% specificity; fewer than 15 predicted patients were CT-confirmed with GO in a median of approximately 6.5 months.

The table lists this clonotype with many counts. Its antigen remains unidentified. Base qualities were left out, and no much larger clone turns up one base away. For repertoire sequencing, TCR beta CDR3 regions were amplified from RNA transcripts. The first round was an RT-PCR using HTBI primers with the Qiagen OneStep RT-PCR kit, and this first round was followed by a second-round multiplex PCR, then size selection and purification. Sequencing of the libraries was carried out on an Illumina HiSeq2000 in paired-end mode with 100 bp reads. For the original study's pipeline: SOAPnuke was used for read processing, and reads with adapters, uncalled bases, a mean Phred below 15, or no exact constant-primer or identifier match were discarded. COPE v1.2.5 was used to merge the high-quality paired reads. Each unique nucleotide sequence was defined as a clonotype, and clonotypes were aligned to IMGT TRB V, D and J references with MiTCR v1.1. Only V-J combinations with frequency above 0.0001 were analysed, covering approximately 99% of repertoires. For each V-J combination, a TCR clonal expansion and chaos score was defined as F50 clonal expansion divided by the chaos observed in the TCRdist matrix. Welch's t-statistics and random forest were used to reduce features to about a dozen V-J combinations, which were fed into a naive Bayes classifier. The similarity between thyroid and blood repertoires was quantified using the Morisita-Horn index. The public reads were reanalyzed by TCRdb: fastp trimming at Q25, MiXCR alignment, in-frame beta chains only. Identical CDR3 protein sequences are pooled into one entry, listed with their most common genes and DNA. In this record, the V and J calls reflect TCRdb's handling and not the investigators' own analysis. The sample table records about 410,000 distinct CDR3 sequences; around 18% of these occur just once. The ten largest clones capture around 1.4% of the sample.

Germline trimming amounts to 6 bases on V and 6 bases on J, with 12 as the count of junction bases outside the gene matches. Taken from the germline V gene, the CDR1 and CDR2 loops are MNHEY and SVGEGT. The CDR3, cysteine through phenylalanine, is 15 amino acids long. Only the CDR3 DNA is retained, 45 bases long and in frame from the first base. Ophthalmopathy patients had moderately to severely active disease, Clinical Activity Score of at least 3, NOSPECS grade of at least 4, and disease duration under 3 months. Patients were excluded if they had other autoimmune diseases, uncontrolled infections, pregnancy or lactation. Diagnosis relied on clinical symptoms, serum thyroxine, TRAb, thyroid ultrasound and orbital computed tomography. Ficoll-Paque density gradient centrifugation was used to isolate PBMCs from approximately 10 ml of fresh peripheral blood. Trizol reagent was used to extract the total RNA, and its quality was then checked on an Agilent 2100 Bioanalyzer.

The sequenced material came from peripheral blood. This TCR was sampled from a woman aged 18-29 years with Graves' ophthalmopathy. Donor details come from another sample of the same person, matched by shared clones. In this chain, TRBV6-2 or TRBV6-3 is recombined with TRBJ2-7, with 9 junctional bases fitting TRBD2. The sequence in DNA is TGTGCCAGCAGAAAAGGGGCTCTAGCGGGACGCGAGCAGTACTTC. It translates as CASRKGALAGREQYF.